Listed below are T cell receptor beta chains from one sample, sequenced in a study of T cell responses to AZD1222 COVID-19 vaccine. Only in-frame clones appear in the TCRdb table, and some are missing; sequencing was by immunoSEQ multiplex PCR. Of around 150,000 clones listed, approximately 90% are singletons. The sequences come from peripheral blood, collected 28 days after the second AZD1222 dose. These receptors were taken from an adult who received the AZD1222 COVID-19 vaccine. CDR3s include the opening cysteine and the closing phenylalanine or tryptophan. A D gene is named only where the DNA matches it firmly. Some rows have no size entry. The others give once, few or many, or a class for an expanded clone.

>TRBJ2-3|.|TRBD2|TRBV5-1
TGCGCCAGCAGCTCAGGGACTAGCGCACTCACAGATACGCAGTATTTT
CASSSGTSALTDTQYF
>TRBJ2-1|.|TRBD2|TRBV11-2
TGTGCCAGCAGCCCACGGACTAGCGGGAGTCATTATGGTGATGAGCAGTTCTTC
CASSPRTSGSHYGDEQFF
>TRBJ1-6|.|TRBD1|TRBV30
TGTGCCTGGGCCGGGACAGGGGTCCCACCCCTCCACTTT
CAWAGTGVPPLHF
>TRBJ2-1|.|TRBD2|TRBV10-3
TGTGCCATCAGTGGGGGACTAGCGGCTTACAATGAGCAGTTCTTC
CAISGGLAAYNEQFF
>TRBJ2-3|.|.|TRBV15
TGTGCCACCAGCAGAGATCAGGGTACAGATACGCAGTATTTT
CATSRDQGTDTQYF
>TRBJ1-5|few|TRBD1|TRBV4-2
TGTGCCAGCAGCCAAGATGAGGGGACAGGGGACCAGCCCCAGCATTTT
CASSQDEGTGDQPQHF
>TRBJ2-5|.|TRBD2|TRBV19
TGTGCCAGTAGTATCCCGGGACTAGCGGGATCCGGAGAGACCCAGTACTTC
CASSIPGLAGSGETQYF
>TRBJ1-6|.|TRBD1|TRBV10-3
TGTGCCATAAGACAGGGCCCTAATTCACCCCTCCACTTT
CAIRQGPNSPLHF
>TRBJ2-5|.|TRBD1|TRBV6-2/TRBV6-3
TGTGCCAGCAGTGACTTCCGGGACAGGGGAGGCGAGACCCAGTACTTC
CASSDFRDRGGETQYF
>TRBJ1-2|.|.|TRBV29-1
TGCAGCGTTGAAGGTGGAGCCTCCCCGTATGGCTACACCTTC
CSVEGGASPYGYTF
>TRBJ1-3|.|.|TRBV30
TGTGCCTGGAGTGTAGGGGGGGGGAGAACTGGAAACACCATATATTTT
CAWSVGGGRTGNTIYF
>TRBJ1-6|.|.|TRBV21-1
TGTGCCAGCCCTCATGGGGGAAGGATTAATTCACCCCTCCACTTT
CASPHGGRINSPLHF
>TRBJ2-5|.|.|TRBV30
TGTGCCTGGAGTCCAGGGAACCAAGAGACCCAGTACTTC
CAWSPGNQETQYF